The sequence of this T cell receptor beta chain was determined in a study of T cell responses to AZD1222 COVID-19 vaccine. Study-level points and caveats: The CD4 TCRs associated with vaccination extended across spike and predominated at 160-218 and 743-854. Just 5 or 6 AZD1222 recipients tested seropositive at baseline. Recipients of two AZD1222 doses showed rising Spike-specific TCR breadth and depth.

Generated by immunoSEQ multiplex PCR, the TCRdb table keeps only in-frame clones and is missing some. This sample has 75,000 to 90,000 clones, with approximately 90% found just once. With regard to this clone: Its antigen is currently unknown.

The germline CDR1 and CDR2 sequences are MNHEY and SMNVEV (reference sequence). CDR3 length: 14 residues. Deletions cut 3 bases from V and 6 bases from J, with 12 bases between. The receptor's source is an adult who received the AZD1222 COVID-19 vaccine. Here the sequenced sample was peripheral blood, taken 28 days after the second AZD1222 dose. The chain carries TRBV27 and TRBJ1-5; maybe TRBD1 (5 bases). The CDR3 region is CASSFGGGSQPQHF. The CDR3 coding sequence is TGTGCCAGCAGTTTCGGGGGAGGAAGTCAGCCCCAGCATTTT.